Below, 18 T cell receptor beta chains from the same sample are listed, as sequenced in a study of cytotoxic CD8 clonotypes in ibrutinib-treated CLL. Measured with immunoSEQ multiplex PCR; TCRdb has only the in-frame clones, and not every one. The table lists more than 110,000 clones, roughly 76% of them singletons. The sample in question was PBMCs, obtained after 24 months of ibrutinib treatment. Every receptor here comes from a human donor with chronic lymphocytic leukemia.

The V and J genes are TRBV19 and TRBJ1-1; unclear D gene. The CDR3 sequence is 18 residues long. The V and J ends lost 3 bases and 5 bases respectively, with 25 bases between them. Germline loops: CDR1 LNHDA, CDR2 SQIVND (reference sequence). The CDR3 DNA is TGTGCCAGTAGTATTGGTTATGGTGCAGCCGCGAGAAGAACTGAAGCTTTCTTT. Residues: CASSIGYGAAARRTEAFF.

The chain joins TRBV9 to TRBJ1-4; D gene ambiguous. The ends were cut back, 3 bases at V and 1 base at J, with 7 bases in the middle. Germline CDR1 reads SGDLS; CDR2 reads YYNGEE. This CDR3 comprises 14 residues. Here the CDR3 DNA reads TGTGCCAGCAGCGGGACTGTAACTAATGAAAAACTGTTTTTT. It is translated as CASSGTVTNEKLFF.

The chain joins TRBV19 to TRBJ2-2, with D possibly being TRBD1 (5 bases). The CDR3 spans 14 residues. Trimming removed 4 bases from V and 1 base from J, with 7 bases in between. Germline V CDR1 and CDR2: LNHDA, SQIVND (reference sequence). The CDR3 region has the DNA TGTGCCAGTAGTACACAGGTGAACACCGGGGAGCTGTTTTTT. It codes for CASSTQVNTGELFF.

The chain recombines TRBV5-1 with TRBJ2-7, with D possibly TRBD1 on 6 matching bases. This CDR3 has 12 amino acids. Germline V gene sequence: CDR1 SGHRS, CDR2 YFSETQ. Trimming took 4 bases from V and 5 from J, leaving 10 bases between them. The CDR3 DNA is TGCGCCAGCAGCCTCCAGGGGAACGAGCAGTACTTC. Translation gives CASSLQGNEQYF.

The V call is TRBV6-5, the J call TRBJ2-7, with D maybe TRBD1 (6 bases). V lost 6 bases and J lost 5, with 17 bases in between. The CDR3 is 14 residues long. Germline CDR1 MNHEY, CDR2 SVGAGI. Here the CDR3 reads CASSHPPAGDEQYF. The CDR3 nucleotides are TGTGCCAGCAGCCACCCCCCGGCAGGGGACGAGCAGTACTTC.

The chain recombines TRBV18 with TRBJ1-3; tentatively, D is TRBD1 (5 bases). CDR3 length: 15 residues. The germline gives CDR1 KGHSH, CDR2 LQKENI. Trimming took off 3 bases at V and 2 bases at J, with 11 bases between the two ends. CDR3 sequence (DNA): TGTGCCAGCTCACCGGGGGTCGGGGCTGGAAACACCATATATTTT. Its translation is CASSPGVGAGNTIYF. Drawing the rest from reference TRBV18 and TRBJ1-3, the complete variable domain is NAGVMQNPRHLVRRRGQEARLRCSPMKGHSHVYWYRQLPEEGLKFMVYLQKENIIDESGMPKERFSAEFPKEGPSILRIQQVVRGDSAAYFCASSPGVGAGNTIYFGEGSWLTVV.

The gene calls are TRBV4-2 and TRBJ2-1, with TRBD2 identical over 8 bases. The germline gives CDR1 LGHNA, CDR2 YNFKEQ. V shed 4 bases and J 8 bases; nucleotides not matched to a gene: 7. This CDR3 spans 14 amino acids. The CDR3 bases are TGTGCCAGCAGCCCGGGACTAGGCGGGGATGAGCAGTTCTTC. Residues: CASSPGLGGDEQFF.

This chain joins TRBV7-9 and TRBJ1-5, with a tentative D call TRBD1 (6 bases). The V gene's germline CDR1 is SEHNR and CDR2 FQNEAQ (reference sequence). The CDR3 is 17 residues long. With 5 bases removed from V and 0 bases from J, the gap between germline ends came to 17 bases. The CDR3 protein is CASSRRGGGNSNQPQHF. The CDR3, as DNA: TGTGCCAGCAGCCGACGCGGTGGGGGCAATAGCAATCAGCCCCAGCATTTT. The full variable domain, its missing parts supplied by reference TRBV7-9 and TRBJ1-5, is DTGVSQNPRHKITKRGQNVTFRCDPISEHNRLYWYRQTLGQGPEFLTYFQNEAQLEKSRLLSDRFSAERPKGSFSTLEIQRTEQGDSAMYLCASSRRGGGNSNQPQHFGDGTRLSIL.

The sample holds a few counts of this clone. The genes are TRBV19 and TRBJ2-6; D uncertain. The ends were cut back, 5 bases at V and 0 bases at J, with 11 bases in the middle. CDR1 is LNHDA, CDR2 SQIVND, per germline (reference sequence). The CDR3 length is 16 residues. CDR3: CASSQPDVSGANVLTF. The CDR3 nucleotides read TGTGCCAGTAGTCAGCCCGATGTCTCTGGGGCCAACGTCCTGACTTTC.

CDR3 DNA: TGTGCCAGCTCACCCTCAAGACCTGAAGCTTTCTTT. Translated: CASSPSRPEAFF. J is TRBJ1-1 and V is TRBV18; no reliable D call. Trimming took off 3 bases at V and 6 bases at J, with 8 bases between the two ends. CDR1 and CDR2 (germline): KGHSH, LQKENI. The CDR3 sequence is 12 residues long.

The rearrangement uses TRBV7-8 and TRBJ1-6; D possibly corresponds to TRBD1 (5 bases). The CDR3 extends over 14 amino acids. Trimming pared 6 bases from V and 13 bases from J, leaving 19 bases between. Per the germline V gene, CDR1 is SGHVS and CDR2 is FQNEAQ. This CDR3 is CASSRGDYGSPLHF. The CDR3 coding sequence is TGTGCCAGCAGTCGGGGGGACTATGGTAGTCCCCTCCACTTT.

The chain employs TRBV6-5 and TRBJ1-2; no reliable D call. With 8 bases removed from V and 0 bases from J, the gap between germline ends came to 10 bases. Germline assignment: CDR1 MNHEY and CDR2 SVGAGI. This CDR3 has 13 residues. CDR3 residues: CASRASANYGYTF. CDR3 nucleotide sequence: TGTGCCAGCCGGGCCTCAGCTAACTATGGCTACACCTTC.

As for this clone: A read error may account for a junction end that differs from germline. The chain employs TRBV28 and TRBJ1-5, with TRBD1 as a possible D gene (6 bases). The germline gives CDR1 MDHEN, CDR2 SYDVKM. The CDR3 spans 14 residues. CDR3 sequence (DNA): TGTGCCAGCAGTTTGTGGGGGGCCCCTCAGTCCCAGCATTTT. This codes for CASSLWGAPQSQHF.

The rearrangement joins TRBV6-5 to TRBJ2-3, with 7 bases identical to TRBD2. Germline trimming cut 5 bases from V and 14 bases from J; bases unmatched to any gene: 10. The CDR3 consists of 12 residues. Germline V CDR1 and CDR2: MNHEY, SVGAGI. Here the CDR3 DNA reads TGTGCCAGCAGTGCCCCAGCGGGGCTGGTGTATTTT. This gives the protein CASSAPAGLVYF.

This clone was detected a few times. This chain joins TRBV7-2 and TRBJ2-3; 9 bases line up with TRBD1. V was clipped by 8 bases and J by 6 bases; unmatched bases: 9. CDR1 and CDR2 from the germline V gene are SGHTA and FQGNSA. The length of the CDR3 is 14 residues. CDR3 DNA sequence: TGTGCCAGCGCGAGACAGGGGGTGAGGGATACGCAGTATTTT. It specifies CASARQGVRDTQYF.

The CDR3 DNA reads TGTGCCAGCAGCGCCGGGACTAGGCGCACAGATACGCAGTATTTT. Amino acid sequence: CASSAGTRRTDTQYF. V usage is TRBV9 and J usage is TRBJ2-3, with 8 bases lining up with TRBD2. V shed 3 bases, J shed 1 base, and the junction held 4 bases outside the gene matches. The CDR3 consists of 15 residues. Germline V gene lookup returns CDR1 SGDLS and CDR2 YYNGEE.

This clone was seen ten or more times. The chain recombines TRBV27 with TRBJ2-3, with 8 positions matching TRBD2. Trimming cost V 3 bases and J 6 bases; bases outside gene matches: 8. The germline V gene has CDR1 MNHEY and CDR2 SMNVEV (reference sequence). CDR3 length equals 15 residues. The CDR3 protein is CASSFEAGGWDTQYF. The CDR3 nucleotides are TGTGCCAGCAGTTTTGAGGCGGGAGGATGGGATACGCAGTATTTT.

The chain's CDR3 is CASSLALTSPGELFF. DNA for the CDR3: TGCGCCAGCAGCTTGGCTCTTACTAGTCCCGGGGAGCTGTTTTTT. The rearrangement links TRBV5-1 to TRBJ2-2, with a weak D call TRBD2 (5 bases). Germline CDR1 is SGHRS and CDR2 is YFSETQ. Trimming removed 0 bases at V and 6 bases at J, with 12 bases between. The CDR3 has 15 amino acids. The variable domain in full, completed from reference TRBV5-1 and TRBJ2-2, reads KAGVTQTPRYLIKTRGQQVTLSCSPISGHRSVSWYQQTPGQGLQFLFEYFSETQRNKGNFPGRFSGRQFSNSRSEMNVSTLELGDSALYLCASSLALTSPGELFFGEGSRLTVL.